The T cell receptor beta chain under discussion was sequenced for a study of cytomegalovirus exposure and HLA in healthy donors. General observations from the study: Whilst most TCR sequences proved rare, a subset of public TCRs occurred across many donors.

The PCR made use of 60 Vbeta and 13 Jbeta primers. Measured with immunoSEQ multiplex PCR; TCRdb has only the in-frame clones, and not every one. The sample records about 150,000 clones, 75% to 80% being singletons. This CDR3 is built from 15 residues. From germline, CDR1 is ENHRY and CDR2 SYGVKD. V lost 10 bases to trimming and J lost 1 base, with 17 bases between them. Points on this clone: Its antigen is undetermined.

Material: PBMCs. The V and J genes are TRBV10-3 and TRBJ2-1; maybe TRBD2 (6 bases). This TCR was recovered from a man aged 40-50 years in good health and CMV-seropositive. The CDR3 region is CATAPVAESYNEQFF. The CDR3 coding sequence is TGTGCCACCGCCCCTGTAGCGGAATCCTACAATGAGCAGTTCTTC.